This entry lists 30 T cell receptor beta chains sequenced from one sample in a study of cytomegalovirus exposure and HLA in healthy donors. The PCR had 60 Vbeta and 13 Jbeta primers. The protocol was immunoSEQ multiplex PCR, while the TCRdb copy is restricted to in-frame clones and leaves out a portion. Of approximately 140,000 clones listed, about 60% were seen once; the top ten hold approximately 6.5%. The sequenced sample consisted of PBMCs. Receptor source: a woman in her sixties in good health and CMV-seropositive.

The gene calls are TRBV5-1 and TRBJ2-5; perhaps TRBD2 as D (5 bases). This CDR3 spans 14 amino acids. V gave up 0 bases and J gave up 3 bases, with 9 bases separating them. Per the germline V gene, CDR1 is SGHRS and CDR2 is YFSETQ. Written as DNA, the CDR3 is TGCGCCAGCAGCTTGGCCGGACTTGAAGAGACCCAGTACTTC. Protein: CASSLAGLEETQYF.

V usage is TRBV2 and J usage is TRBJ2-7; the match to TRBD2 covers 14 bases. The CDR3 extends over 14 amino acids. Germline values: CDR1 SNHLY, CDR2 FYNNEI. The J segment lost 2 bases and the V segment lost 6 bases, leaving 0 bases of the junction unmatched. The CDR3 sequence: CASRTSGGAYEQYF. The CDR3, as DNA: TGTGCCAGCAGGACTAGCGGGGGGGCCTACGAGCAGTACTTC.

The DNA of the CDR3 is TGTGCCAGTAGTATCCTCCAATCTACGGGGTGGATGAATCAGCCCCAGCATTTT. Protein product: CASSILQSTGWMNQPQHF. This rearrangement joins TRBV19 to TRBJ1-5, with D unresolved. The CDR3 spans 18 residues. The V end was cut by 3 bases, the J end by 4 bases, with 22 bases between. CDR1 is LNHDA, CDR2 SQIVND, per germline (reference sequence). The variable domain in full, completed from reference TRBV19 and TRBJ1-5, reads DGGITQSPKYLFRKEGQNVTLSCEQNLNHDAMYWYRQDPGQGLRLIYYSQIVNDFQKGDIAEGYSVSREKKESFPLTVTSAQKNPTAFYLCASSILQSTGWMNQPQHFGDGTRLSIL.

The rearrangement uses TRBV10-1 and TRBJ1-3; D is unresolved. Trimming took 3 bases from V and 0 from J, leaving 3 bases between them. Germline assignment: CDR1 WNHNN and CDR2 SYGVQD (reference sequence). The length of the CDR3 is 13 residues. In DNA, the CDR3 is TGCGCCAGCAGTGACGGCTCTGGAAACACCATATATTTT. Its translation: CASSDGSGNTIYF.

This chain links TRBV10-3 with TRBJ1-1; 7 bases match TRBD1. Per the germline V gene, CDR1 is ENHRY and CDR2 is SYGVKD. The CDR3 covers 11 residues. Trimming took 10 bases from V and 8 from J; bases not matched to a gene: 7. In DNA form, the CDR3 reads TGTGCCACCCAAGAGGGGGCCGAAGCTTTCTTT. This translates into CATQEGAEAFF.

The CDR3 spells CATSNGGTGGVLGGYTF. The CDR3 DNA reads as TGTGCCACCAGCAACGGTGGAACAGGGGGCGTTCTGGGTGGCTACACCTTC. The chain joins TRBV15 to TRBJ1-2; the match to TRBD1 covers 9 bases. Germline CDR1 is LNHNV and CDR2 is YYDKDF (reference sequence). Unmatched junction bases numbered 16, after V lost 4 bases and J lost 7 bases. CDR3 length: 17 amino acids.

The chain combines TRBV28 with TRBJ2-1; 10 nucleotides align to TRBD2. CDR1 and CDR2 (germline): MDHEN, SYDVKM. CDR3 length equals 15 residues. The V gene end was trimmed by 4 bases and the J gene end by 5 bases; junction bases not matched to a gene: 5. The CDR3 here is CASSSSGSYNNEQFF. The CDR3, as DNA: TGTGCCAGCAGTTCTAGCGGGAGTTATAACAATGAGCAGTTCTTC.

This clone was seen a handful of times. CDR3 amino acids: CASSYEDSPLHF. CDR3 coding DNA: TGTGCCAGCAGCTATGAGGATTCACCCCTCCACTTT. The V and J genes are TRBV5-4 and TRBJ1-6; D is ambiguous. Deletions cut 3 bases from V and 8 bases from J, with 6 bases between. The CDR3 is 12 amino acids. Germline CDR1 SGHNT, CDR2 YYREEE (reference sequence).

The J gene is TRBJ2-7, the V gene TRBV5-5; no clear D. Germline V gene sequence: CDR1 SGHKS, CDR2 YYEKEE (reference sequence). The CDR3 has 16 amino acids. The V gene lost 1 base and the J gene lost 0 bases, with 14 bases spanning the gap. CDR3 in DNA: TGTGCCAGCAGCTTGTCTTACAGCTTTTACTCCTACGAGCAGTACTTC. This encodes CASSLSYSFYSYEQYF. The whole variable domain, remainder taken from reference TRBV5-5 and TRBJ2-7, is DAGVTQSPTHLIKTRGQQVTLRCSPISGHKSVSWYQQVLGQGPQFIFQYYEKEERGRGNFPDRFSARQFPNYSSELNVNALLLGDSALYLCASSLSYSFYSYEQYFGPGTRLTVT.

The chain couples TRBV28 to TRBJ2-7, with a tentative D call TRBD2 (7 bases). V was clipped by 5 bases and J by 5 bases, with 19 bases between them. CDR3 size: 15 residues. CDR1 is MDHEN and CDR2 is SYDVKM in the germline V gene. In DNA, the CDR3 is TGTGCCAGCAGTAACCCCCAAAGGGAGGGGGACGAGCAGTACTTC. It yields the protein CASSNPQREGDEQYF. Full variable domain (outside the CDR3, taken from reference TRBV28 and TRBJ2-7): DVKVTQSSRYLVKRTGEKVFLECVQDMDHENMFWYRQDPGLGLRLIYFSYDVKMKEKGDIPEGYSVSREKKERFSLILESASTNQTSMYLCASSNPQREGDEQYFGPGTRLTVT.

The chain employs TRBV5-5 and TRBJ1-1, with TRBD1 matching 9 bases. Trimming removed 0 bases from V and 2 bases from J; junction bases left unmatched: 14. The CDR3 has 19 residues. From germline, CDR1 is SGHKS and CDR2 YYEKEE (reference sequence). The CDR3 here is CASSLEYRGQGWVNTEAFF. CDR3 DNA sequence: TGTGCCAGCAGCTTGGAGTATAGGGGACAGGGATGGGTAAACACTGAAGCTTTCTTT.

The chain employs TRBV6-5 and TRBJ2-7, with TRBD2 identical over 11 bases. The CDR3 has 15 amino acids. Germline V gene lookup returns CDR1 MNHEY and CDR2 SVGAGI. Trimming took 2 bases from V and 6 from J; bases not matched to a gene: 6. The CDR3, as DNA: TGTGCCAGCAGTTACGGGACTAGCGGCGCGGGCGAGCAGTACTTC. This gives the protein CASSYGTSGAGEQYF.

V usage is TRBV2 and J usage is TRBJ2-3; tentatively, D is TRBD1 (6 bases). From germline, CDR1 is SNHLY and CDR2 FYNNEI. The CDR3 spans 15 residues. The V and J ends lost 5 bases and 3 bases respectively, with 15 bases between them. The CDR3 loop reads CASSFRRGRTDTQYF. Written as DNA, the CDR3 is TGTGCCAGCAGTTTCCGCAGGGGAAGGACAGATACGCAGTATTTT. Using reference TRBV2 and TRBJ2-3 for the parts outside the CDR3, the full variable domain is EPEVTQTPSHQVTQMGQEVILRCVPISNHLYFYWYRQILGQKVEFLVSFYNNEISEKSEIFDDQFSVERPDGSNFTLKIRSTKLEDSAMYFCASSFRRGRTDTQYFGPGTRLTVL.

V is TRBV4-3 and J is TRBJ1-5; D remains ambiguous. This CDR3 comprises 13 residues. Germline CDR1 and CDR2: LGHNA and YSLEER. Trimming shortened V by 0 bases and J by 6 bases, and 6 bases separated the two germline ends. The CDR3 loop reads CASSQDLAQPQHF. The CDR3 DNA follows: TGCGCCAGCAGCCAAGATCTGGCTCAGCCCCAGCATTTT.

The chain uses TRBV9 and TRBJ2-7; D is possibly TRBD2 (6 bases). CDR1 is SGDLS and CDR2 is YYNGEE in the germline V gene. Trimming removed 5 bases from V and 0 bases from J, with 15 bases in between. The CDR3 extends over 15 amino acids. The DNA of the CDR3 is TGTGCCAGCAGTGGAGGGAGCGGACTCTCCTACGAGCAGTACTTC. It translates to CASSGGSGLSYEQYF.

This chain connects TRBV9 to TRBJ1-6; the match to TRBD1 covers 7 bases. The CDR3 runs to 17 residues. Trimming cost V 4 bases and J 5 bases; bases outside gene matches: 12. Germline V gene sequence: CDR1 SGDLS, CDR2 YYNGEE. This CDR3 reads CASSLRQGLRDNSPLHF. In nucleotides, the CDR3 is TGTGCCAGCAGCTTACGACAGGGACTTAGGGATAATTCACCCCTCCACTTT.

J is TRBJ1-5 and V is TRBV6-5, with TRBD1 matching 8 bases. Germline assignment: CDR1 MNHEY and CDR2 SVGAGI. The V and J ends lost 6 bases and 1 base, in that order; junction bases with no gene match: 5. This CDR3 spans 15 amino acids. The CDR3 DNA reads TGTGCCAGCAGACCCAGGGGGCTAAGCAATCAGCCCCAGCATTTT. Its translation is CASRPRGLSNQPQHF.

This clone was observed a handful of times. The rearrangement uses TRBV9 and TRBJ2-7; a possible D gene is TRBD1 (5 bases). Trimming removed 4 bases at V and 3 bases at J, with 11 bases between. Germline V gives CDR1 SGDLS, CDR2 YYNGEE. This CDR3 region has 13 residues. This CDR3 reads CASSTGHNYEQYF. Here the CDR3 DNA reads TGTGCCAGCAGCACCGGACATAACTACGAGCAGTACTTC.

This clone has only one observation. One junction end disagrees with the germline gene, perhaps due to a read error. The V call is TRBV5-1, the J call TRBJ2-5; 9 bases align to TRBD1. Germline CDR1 SGHRS, CDR2 YFSETQ. The CDR3 runs 15 residues. In DNA, the CDR3 is TGCGCCAGCAGCTGGGGGACAGGGAGGCCAGAGGCCCAGTACTTC. Translation: CASSWGTGRPEAQYF.

This clone was counted between two and nine times. The chain carries TRBV18 and TRBJ1-5; 7 bases line up with TRBD1. Looked up from germline, CDR1 is KGHSH and CDR2 is LQKENI. J lost 2 bases, V lost 6 bases, and 7 bases had no gene match. The CDR3 extends over 15 amino acids. This chain's CDR3 is CASSREGARNQPQHF. The CDR3 nucleotides read TGTGCCAGCTCTAGAGAGGGGGCGCGCAATCAGCCCCAGCATTTT.

V is TRBV30 and J is TRBJ1-5, with D unclear. Germline CDR1 GTSNPN, CDR2 SVGIG (reference sequence). V was cut by 0 bases and J by 4 bases, with 13 bases left in between. CDR3 size: 15 residues. Here the CDR3 DNA reads TGTGCCTGGAGTGTAACCGGCCGGGAGAATCAGCCCCAGCATTTT. It specifies CAWSVTGRENQPQHF.

The chain couples TRBV4-3 to TRBJ2-3; 10 nucleotides line up with TRBD1. The CDR3 consists of 16 residues. CDR1 is LGHNA, CDR2 YSLEER, per germline. V trimming: 2 bases; J trimming: 6 bases; junction bases outside the gene matches: 8. The DNA of the CDR3 is TGCGCCAGCAGCCAAAACCCCGGGACAGGGGCTGATACGCAGTATTTT. Its protein product is CASSQNPGTGADTQYF.

This clone has a handful of counts. V gene TRBV6-6 combines with J gene TRBJ2-7, with unresolved D. The CDR3 length is 14 residues. Germline CDR1 and CDR2: MNHNY and SVGAGI (reference sequence). Trimming removed 0 bases at V and 1 base at J, with 7 bases between. The CDR3 here is CASSYSLQSYEQYF. In DNA form, the CDR3 reads TGTGCCAGCAGTTACTCGTTACAATCCTACGAGCAGTACTTC.

The chain joins TRBV27 to TRBJ2-2; the D is unclear. V lost 8 bases and J 0 bases, leaving 7 bases between the germline ends. The CDR3 loop spans 13 amino acids. Germline CDR1 and CDR2: MNHEY and SMNVEV (reference sequence). CDR3 protein: CASSITNTGELFF. Here the CDR3 DNA reads TGTGCCAGCTCTATCACGAACACCGGGGAGCTGTTTTTT.

This clone was seen just once. V and J are TRBV28 and TRBJ1-4; D not resolved. Deletions cut 5 bases from V and 5 bases from J, with 9 bases between. The length of the CDR3 is 13 residues. Germline V lookup: CDR1 MDHEN, CDR2 SYDVKM. In DNA form, the CDR3 reads TGTGCCAGCAGTCTTATACAGAATGAAAAACTGTTTTTT. Its translation is CASSLIQNEKLFF.

There are a few counts of this clone. This chain links TRBV19 with TRBJ2-6; D possibly corresponds to TRBD1 (6 bases). The CDR3 length is 16 residues. Germline CDR1 and CDR2: LNHDA and SQIVND (reference sequence). V was cut by 4 bases and J by 4 bases, with 14 bases left in between. The CDR3 DNA reads as TGTGCCAGTAGTACTCAAACAGGGTCCGGGGCCAACGTCCTGACTTTC. Translating gives CASSTQTGSGANVLTF.

This clone has more than one count but fewer than ten. V usage is TRBV6-1 and J usage is TRBJ2-1; 8 bases align to TRBD1. This CDR3 has 16 amino acids. J lost 0 bases, V lost 1 base, and 2 bases had no gene match. Germline CDR1 and CDR2: MNHNS and SASEGT. CDR3 bases: TGTGCCAGCAGTGAAGAGGGGACAGGCTCCTACAATGAGCAGTTCTTC. This translates into CASSEEGTGSYNEQFF.

The V gene is TRBV5-1, the J gene TRBJ2-7; possible D gene TRBD1, 6 bases. The germline gives CDR1 SGHRS, CDR2 YFSETQ. V was cut by 5 bases and J by 5 bases, with 32 bases left in between. There are 19 residues in the CDR3. The CDR3 DNA sequence: TGCGCCAGCAGACCTTCTGGCCCCACAACAGGGTTTAGGATGAACGAGCAGTACTTC. This gives the protein CASRPSGPTTGFRMNEQYF.

This clone has just a few counts. This rearrangement joins TRBV18 to TRBJ2-3, with 7 bases identical to TRBD1. The V gene's germline CDR1 is KGHSH and CDR2 LQKENI. With V trimmed by 4 bases and J by 10 bases, 5 bases remained unmatched. This CDR3 region has 12 residues. CDR3 in amino acids: CASSRTGDPQYF. DNA for the CDR3: TGTGCCAGCTCACGTACAGGGGATCCGCAGTATTTT.

The J gene is TRBJ1-1, the V gene TRBV5-1; the D is unclear. The V gene's germline CDR1 is SGHRS and CDR2 YFSETQ. The V end lost 0 bases, the J end lost 2 bases, and 8 bases lay between the germline ends. The CDR3 has 14 amino acids. This CDR3 reads CASSLEPVNTEAFF. The CDR3, as DNA: TGCGCCAGCAGCTTGGAGCCTGTTAACACTGAAGCTTTCTTT.